One and the same sample provided the 27 T cell receptor beta chains below, sequenced in a study of blood T cell repertoires in COVID-19 (dated by TCRdb to 2019 to 2021). Libraries were made using the immunoSEQ multiplex PCR assay. TCRdb took over this immuneACCESS table, retaining in-frame rearrangements with V and J assigned. Such tables are incomplete; in checked studies, under half of the missing clones stem from an unresolved V gene, and the remainder is unexplained. The sample table holds under 150,000 clones, of which roughly 76% were seen once. The ten largest clonotypes hold about an eighth of the sample. Sequencing was performed on peripheral blood. The receptors here all came from a man aged 80 or over with acute or convalescent COVID-19.

The rearrangement uses TRBV19 and TRBJ2-7, with a tentative D call TRBD2 (6 bases). Germline V CDR1 and CDR2: LNHDA, SQIVND (reference sequence). The CDR3 is made up of 15 amino acids. V gave up 2 bases and J gave up 0 bases, with 11 bases separating them. CDR3 sequence (DNA): TGTGCCAGTAGTATAAGGGGAGGTAACTCCTACGAGCAGTACTTC. It translates to CASSIRGGNSYEQYF.

This chain links TRBV18 with TRBJ1-6; TRBD1 matches 10 bases. The CDR3 spans 17 residues. V was clipped by 3 bases and J by 7 bases; unmatched bases: 9. Germline CDR1 is KGHSH and CDR2 is LQKENI. The CDR3 protein is CASSPYGTGVGNSPLHF. CDR3 DNA: TGTGCCAGCTCACCTTACGGGACAGGGGTAGGGAATTCACCCCTCCACTTT.

V gene TRBV5-5 combines with J gene TRBJ1-3, with D uncertain. This CDR3 has 12 amino acids. CDR1 is SGHKS, CDR2 YYEKEE, per germline (reference sequence). Trimming shortened V by 5 bases and J by 7 bases, and 10 bases separated the two germline ends. In nucleotides, the CDR3 is TGTGCCAGCAGTACCTTGAGGAACACCATATATTTT. Translation gives CASSTLRNTIYF.

This rearrangement joins TRBV28 to TRBJ1-1; tentative D call: TRBD1 (5 bases). In germline, CDR1 is MDHEN, CDR2 SYDVKM. Trimming cost V 4 bases and J 2 bases, with 14 bases left between them. The CDR3 runs to 15 residues. The CDR3 is CASSSYGGGNTEAFF. The CDR3 DNA sequence: TGTGCCAGCAGTTCATACGGGGGGGGAAACACTGAAGCTTTCTTT.

This chain links TRBV27 with TRBJ1-1; D unclear. Deletions cut 0 bases from V and 1 base from J, with 3 bases between. The CDR3 is 13 amino acids. Germline lookup yields CDR1 MNHEY and CDR2 SMNVEV (reference sequence). The CDR3 sequence: CASSLSRNTEAFF. CDR3 DNA: TGTGCCAGCAGTTTATCTAGGAACACTGAAGCTTTCTTT.

The chain recombines TRBV9 with TRBJ1-6; TRBD1 matches at 10 bases. J lost 5 bases, V lost 4 bases, and 6 bases had no gene match. The germline V gene has CDR1 SGDLS and CDR2 YYNGEE. The CDR3 covers 16 residues. The DNA for the CDR3 is TGTGCCAGCAGCTCACTTGGGACAGGGGATAATTCACCCCTCCACTTT. It specifies CASSSLGTGDNSPLHF.

This sequence joins TRBV5-8 and TRBJ1-3, with 7 bases matching TRBD1. V trimming: 0 bases; J trimming: 0 bases; junction bases outside the gene matches: 3. The CDR3 spans 16 residues. The germline V gene has CDR1 SGHTS and CDR2 YDEGEE. The CDR3: CASSLAGQSSGNTIYF. CDR3 DNA sequence: TGTGCCAGCAGCTTGGCGGGACAGTCCTCTGGAAACACCATATATTTT.

This clone occurred a few times. CDR3 in amino acids: CASSPRVGSTEAFF. The CDR3 nucleotides read TGTGCCAGCTCACCACGGGTGGGGAGCACTGAAGCTTTCTTT. V usage is TRBV18 and J usage is TRBJ1-1; D is ambiguous. Trimming cost V 1 base and J 4 bases, with 10 bases left between them. Looked up from germline, CDR1 is KGHSH and CDR2 is LQKENI. CDR3 length: 14 amino acids.

Notes on this clone: At one boundary the junction diverges from the germline segment, which might be a read error. This chain links TRBV20-1 with TRBJ1-4; 8 bases are shared with TRBD1. This CDR3 region has 9 residues. Germline V gene sequence: CDR1 DFQATT, CDR2 SNEGSKA (reference sequence). The CDR3 region is CSARDRLAF. The CDR3 nucleotides are TGCAGTGCCAGGGACAGGCTCGCTTTT.

The rearrangement uses TRBV5-4 and TRBJ2-6; 7 bases agree with TRBD1. Germline V gene sequence: CDR1 SGHNT, CDR2 YYREEE (reference sequence). V shed 4 bases and J 0 bases; nucleotides not matched to a gene: 7. There are 17 residues in the CDR3. The CDR3 DNA sequence: TGTGCCAGCAGCCCCACAGGGGACCGCTCTGGGGCCAACGTCCTGACTTTC. It yields the protein CASSPTGDRSGANVLTF.

V and J are TRBV7-2 and TRBJ1-6, with D possibly matching TRBD1 (6 bases). The CDR3 extends over 17 amino acids. Trimming took 0 bases from V and 0 from J, leaving 9 bases between them. Germline values: CDR1 SGHTA, CDR2 FQGNSA. Here the CDR3 reads CASSLAGARSYNSPLHF. DNA for the CDR3: TGTGCCAGCAGCTTAGCGGGGGCTCGCTCCTATAATTCACCCCTCCACTTT.

This clone turned up a few times. This CDR3 is CASSPLLWTGSNTGELFF. Here the CDR3 DNA reads TGTGCCAGCAGCCCCTTGTTGTGGACAGGGTCGAACACCGGGGAGCTGTTTTTT. The rearrangement joins TRBV5-5 to TRBJ2-2; 8 nucleotides align to TRBD1. Germline CDR1 is SGHKS and CDR2 is YYEKEE (reference sequence). The CDR3 totals 18 residues. Trimming removed 4 bases from V and 0 bases from J; junction bases left unmatched: 11.

This clone was detected many times. The J gene is TRBJ2-7, the V gene TRBV3-1 (or the pseudogene TRBV3-2); 8 bases match TRBD1. Germline CDR1 LGHDT, CDR2 YNNKEL (reference sequence). The CDR3 totals 15 residues. With V trimmed by 4 bases and J by 2 bases, 7 bases remained unmatched. In DNA form, the CDR3 reads TGTGCCAGCAGCCCACTTACAGGGGGTACCTACGAGCAGTACTTC. Translated, it gives CASSPLTGGTYEQYF.

The V gene is TRBV2, the J gene TRBJ2-1; 10 nucleotides agree with TRBD2. Germline values: CDR1 SNHLY, CDR2 FYNNEI. V lost 5 bases and J lost 9; bases outside the gene matches: 7. This CDR3 is built from 14 residues. The CDR3 region has the DNA TGTGCCAGCAGTCTAGCGGGGGTCCCGGCTGAGCAGTTCTTC. It encodes CASSLAGVPAEQFF.

This clone is deemed medium-sized. CDR3 DNA: TGTGCCAGTAGTATGGTCGCGGGGGGGCTCAATGAGCAGTTCTTC. Residues: CASSMVAGGLNEQFF. The genes are TRBV19 and TRBJ2-1; 9 nucleotides agree with TRBD2. The CDR3 is 15 amino acids. Germline CDR1 LNHDA, CDR2 SQIVND (reference sequence). With V trimmed by 3 bases and J by 6 bases, 6 bases remained unmatched.

V is TRBV3-1 (or the pseudogene TRBV3-2) and J is TRBJ2-3; D perhaps matches TRBD2 (6 bases). The CDR3 extends over 12 amino acids. The V end was cut by 4 bases, the J end by 8 bases, with 10 bases between. Germline V gene sequence: CDR1 LGHDT, CDR2 YNNKEL (reference sequence). This CDR3 is CASSLLEGTQYF. The CDR3 DNA follows: TGTGCCAGCAGCCTCCTGGAGGGTACGCAGTATTTT.

The V gene is TRBV11-3, the J gene TRBJ2-2; 10 bases map to TRBD1. Germline V gene lookup returns CDR1 SGHNT and CDR2 YENEEA. J lost 2 bases, V lost 6 bases, and 0 bases had no gene match. The CDR3 has 14 residues. The chain's CDR3 is CASRTGGNTGELFF. The CDR3, as DNA: TGTGCCAGCAGGACAGGGGGCAACACCGGGGAGCTGTTTTTT.

This rearrangement joins TRBV2 to TRBJ2-5; TRBD2 matches 10 bases. The CDR3 is 14 amino acids. V lost 0 bases and J lost 5; bases outside the gene matches: 0. Germline loops: CDR1 SNHLY, CDR2 FYNNEI. In DNA form, the CDR3 reads TGTGCCAGCAGTGAAGCACTAGCGGGGGAGACCCAGTACTTC. Its protein product is CASSEALAGETQYF.

This chain joins TRBV5-1 and TRBJ1-1; 8 bases agree with TRBD1. Trimming at V came to 0 bases and at J to 6 bases, leaving 4 bases not matched to a gene. The CDR3 sequence is 14 residues long. CDR1 and CDR2 (germline): SGHRS, YFSETQ. The CDR3 bases are TGCGCCAGCAGCTTGGACCAGGGGGCGCCTGAAGCTTTCTTT. Translated, it gives CASSLDQGAPEAFF.

The chain employs TRBV5-4 and TRBJ1-6; D is ambiguous. The CDR3 loop spans 12 amino acids. The V gene lost 3 bases and the J gene lost 6 bases, with 4 bases spanning the gap. Germline CDR1 reads SGHNT; CDR2 reads YYREEE (reference sequence). The CDR3 reads CASSSGNSPLHF. CDR3 DNA sequence: TGTGCCAGCAGCTCCGGTAATTCACCCCTCCACTTT.

This chain joins TRBV7-3 and TRBJ1-6; D remains ambiguous. Per germline, CDR1 SGHTA and CDR2 FQGTGA. CDR3 size: 13 residues. V dropped 1 base and J dropped 10 bases, with 8 bases sitting between them. CDR3: CASSLRGGSPLHF. CDR3 DNA sequence: TGTGCCAGCAGCTTAAGGGGAGGATCACCCCTCCACTTT. Full variable domain (outside the CDR3, taken from reference TRBV7-3 and TRBJ1-6): GAGVSQTPSNKVTEKGKYVELRCDPISGHTALYWYRQSLGQGPEFLIYFQGTGAADDSGLPNDRFFAVRPEGSVSTLKIQRTERGDSAVYLCASSLRGGSPLHFGNGTRLTVT.

V is TRBV6-5 and J is TRBJ2-1, with D possibly matching TRBD2 (7 bases). The V gene lost 4 bases and the J gene lost 5 bases, with 18 bases spanning the gap. The CDR3 covers 16 residues. Germline V CDR1 and CDR2: MNHEY, SVGAGI. The CDR3 bases are TGTGCCAGCAGTTCTCTTGGGGGGGCCAGGCACAATGAGCAGTTCTTC. The encoded protein is CASSSLGGARHNEQFF.

The CDR3 region has the DNA TGTGCCAGCTCACCGGGTCCCGGGGTAGGCTCACCCCTCCACTTT. Amino acids: CASSPGPGVGSPLHF. V gene TRBV18 combines with J gene TRBJ1-6, with D uncertain. The CDR3 contains 15 residues. Trimming removed 3 bases from V and 10 bases from J, with 16 bases in between. In germline, CDR1 is KGHSH, CDR2 LQKENI.

The chain combines TRBV7-9 with TRBJ1-6, with no clear D. This CDR3 region has 16 residues. Deletions cut 1 base from V and 9 bases from J, with 16 bases between. Germline CDR1 and CDR2: SEHNR and FQNEAQ (reference sequence). The CDR3 sequence: CASSLGQEVISSPLHF. CDR3 coding DNA: TGTGCCAGCAGCTTAGGCCAGGAGGTGATATCTTCACCCCTCCACTTT.

The V call is TRBV5-1, the J call TRBJ2-3; no reliable D call. The ends were cut back, 1 base at V and 0 bases at J, with 6 bases in the middle. CDR3 length: 14 residues. Germline V gene data show CDR1 as SGHRS and CDR2 as YFSETQ. CDR3 in DNA: TGCGCCAGCAGCTTGCTAACTAGCACAGATACGCAGTATTTT. Encoded protein: CASSLLTSTDTQYF.

This chain connects TRBV7-3 to TRBJ2-5, with 11 bases matching TRBD2. This CDR3 comprises 13 residues. CDR1 and CDR2 from the germline V gene are SGHTA and FQGTGA. V trimming: 6 bases; J trimming: 5 bases; junction bases outside the gene matches: 2. CDR3 DNA: TGTGCCAGCAGTAGCGGGGGGGCGGAGACCCAGTACTTC. Translated: CASSSGGAETQYF. The full variable domain, completed using reference TRBV7-3 and TRBJ2-5, is GAGVSQTPSNKVTEKGKYVELRCDPISGHTALYWYRQSLGQGPEFLIYFQGTGAADDSGLPNDRFFAVRPEGSVSTLKIQRTERGDSAVYLCASSSGGAETQYFGPGTRLLVL.

The chain couples TRBV7-9 to TRBJ2-2; 11 bases line up with TRBD2. The CDR3 totals 16 residues. CDR1 SEHNR and CDR2 FQNEAQ come from the germline V gene (reference sequence). Trimming removed 2 bases from V and 4 bases from J; junction bases left unmatched: 3. The CDR3 is CASSLSTSGGTGELFF. As DNA, the CDR3 is TGTGCCAGCAGCTTAAGTACTAGCGGGGGCACCGGGGAGCTGTTTTTT.